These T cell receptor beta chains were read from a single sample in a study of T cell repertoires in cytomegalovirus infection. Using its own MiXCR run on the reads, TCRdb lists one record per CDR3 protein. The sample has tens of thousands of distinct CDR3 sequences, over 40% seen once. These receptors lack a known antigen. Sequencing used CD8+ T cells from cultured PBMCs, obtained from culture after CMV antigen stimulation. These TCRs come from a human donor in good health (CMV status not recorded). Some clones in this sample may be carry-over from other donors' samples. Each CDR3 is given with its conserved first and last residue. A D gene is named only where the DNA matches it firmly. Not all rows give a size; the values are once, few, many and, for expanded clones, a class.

CDR3: CASSEGAPTEAFF
DNA: TGTGCCAGCAGCGAGGGGGCGCCCACTGAAGCTTTCTTT
size: once
V: TRBV5-4
D: TRBD1
J: TRBJ1-1

CDR3: CASRQLAGVNEQYF
DNA: TGTGCCAGTAGACAACTAGCGGGGGTGAACGAGCAGTACTTC
size: NA
V: TRBV19
D: TRBD2
J: TRBJ2-7

CDR3: CASSPGVAGRSEQFF
DNA: TGTGCCAGCAGCCCCGGGGTAGCGGGGAGGAGTGAGCAGTTCTTC
size: NA
V: TRBV7-8
D: TRBD2
J: TRBJ2-1

CDR3: CASSSPATDRGRNYGYTF
DNA: TGTGCCAGCAGTTCTCCAGCTACAGACAGGGGGCGTAACTATGGCTACACCTTC
size: few
V: TRBV28
D: TRBD1
J: TRBJ1-2

CDR3: CASSFGGSNEQFF
DNA: TGTGCCAGCAGTTTCGGGGGAAGCAATGAGCAGTTCTTC
size: NA
V: TRBV12-3/TRBV12-4
D: NA
J: TRBJ2-1

CDR3: CASSQDFAGRLFF
DNA: TGCGCCAGCAGCCAAGATTTTGCTGGGCGGCTGTTTTTT
size: few
V: TRBV4-3
D: NA
J: TRBJ1-4

CDR3: CASSTKKQLNTGELFF
DNA: TGTGCCAGTAGTACCAAGAAACAGCTGAACACCGGGGAGCTGTTTTTT
size: NA
V: TRBV19
D: NA
J: TRBJ2-2

CDR3: CATSSHRGDSKDTQYF
DNA: TGTGCCACCAGCAGCCACAGAGGGGACTCCAAAGATACGCAGTATTTT
size: NA
V: TRBV15
D: NA
J: TRBJ2-3

CDR3: CASSQEPPDRLYSNQPQHF
DNA: TGTGCCAGCAGCCAAGAGCCCCCCGACAGGTTGTATAGCAATCAGCCCCAGCATTTT
size: few
V: TRBV4-2
D: NA
J: TRBJ1-5

CDR3: CASSLVGQSSYNSPLHF
DNA: TGTGCCAGCAGCTTAGTCGGACAGAGCTCCTATAATTCACCCCTCCACTTT
size: NA
V: TRBV7-2
D: NA
J: TRBJ1-6

CDR3: CASSLAEATDTQYF
DNA: TGTGCCAGCAGCTTAGCAGAGGCCACAGATACGCAGTATTTT
size: many
V: TRBV7-6
D: NA
J: TRBJ2-3

CDR3: CASSWISGGWEETQYF
DNA: TGTGCCAGCAGCTGGATCTCAGGGGGATGGGAAGAGACCCAGTACTTC
size: few
V: TRBV7-6
D: TRBD1
J: TRBJ2-5